The 6 T cell receptor beta chains presented below share a single source sample, sequenced in a study of identical twins. TCRdb independently ran MiXCR on the 5' RACE reads; one entry per CDR3 protein. This table has about 480,000 distinct CDR3 sequences, 14% appearing once. These data were also reused for a study on yellow fever vaccine responses in identical twins.

Sequencing input: CD4+ T cells sorted from blood. The receptors here all came from a woman aged 18-29 years in good health.

V usage is TRBV3-1 and J usage is TRBJ1-4; D unresolved. CDR3 length: 13 residues. V shed 5 bases and J shed 3 bases, with 7 bases lying between them. CDR1 and CDR2 from the germline V gene are LGHDT and YNNKEL (reference sequence). CDR3 in amino acids: CASSGEANEKLFF. The CDR3 bases are TGTGCCAGCAGCGGGGAGGCTAATGAAAAACTGTTTTTT.

This clonotype appeared a few times. The rearrangement joins TRBV27 to TRBJ2-1, with a weak D call TRBD2 (5 bases). CDR3 length: 10 residues. V lost 8 bases and J 10 bases, leaving 9 bases between the germline ends. CDR1 is MNHEY, CDR2 SMNVEV, per germline (reference sequence). CDR3 residues: CASGLWEQFF. The DNA for the CDR3 is TGTGCCAGCGGACTCTGGGAGCAGTTCTTC.

This clonotype was detected only a few times. J is TRBJ2-3 and V is TRBV7-9, with a tentative D call TRBD1 (6 bases). V was cut by 7 bases and J by 3 bases, with 8 bases left in between. CDR1 SEHNR and CDR2 FQNEAQ come from the germline V gene (reference sequence). The CDR3 totals 12 residues. CDR3 nucleotide sequence: TGTGCCAGCAAAGGACAGACAGATACGCAGTATTTT. Its translation is CASKGQTDTQYF. Filled out from reference TRBV7-9 and TRBJ2-3, the complete variable domain reads DTGVSQNPRHKITKRGQNVTFRCDPISEHNRLYWYRQTLGQGPEFLTYFQNEAQLEKSRLLSDRFSAERPKGSFSTLEIQRTEQGDSAMYLCASKGQTDTQYFGPGTRLTVL.

The chain combines TRBV28 with TRBJ2-1; unclear D gene. Germline V CDR1 and CDR2: MDHEN, SYDVKM. With 2 bases removed from V and 10 bases from J, the gap between germline ends came to 12 bases. This CDR3 contains 13 residues. CDR3 amino acids: CASSLGSEKEQFF. As DNA, the CDR3 is TGTGCCAGCAGTTTAGGTTCGGAGAAAGAGCAGTTCTTC.

The CDR3 bases are TGTGCCAGCAGCCAACCTCAGGGCGGGCAAGAGACCCAGTACTTC. This gives the protein CASSQPQGGQETQYF. The V call is TRBV7-9, the J call TRBJ2-5; D tentatively fits TRBD1 or TRBD2 (5 bases each). Germline CDR1 reads SEHNR; CDR2 reads FQNEAQ (reference sequence). The CDR3 extends over 15 amino acids. The V end was cut by 5 bases, the J end by 2 bases, with 15 bases between.

V gene TRBV3-1 combines with J gene TRBJ1-1; D remains unclear. Germline V gives CDR1 LGHDT, CDR2 YNNKEL (reference sequence). The CDR3 is made up of 15 amino acids. V shed 1 base and J shed 12 bases, with 21 bases lying between them. In DNA form, the CDR3 reads TGTGCCAGCAGCCAAGCAGGCAGATCCTTGCCGAGAACTTTCTTT. This sequence encodes CASSQAGRSLPRTFF.